This TCR beta chain was profiled in a study of cytomegalovirus exposure and HLA in healthy donors. Study at large: Around 85 million unique TCRs from HLA-typed donors were held in an early data release.

CDR1 and CDR2 from the germline V gene are LNHDA and SQIVND (reference sequence). CDR3 length: 14 amino acids. With V trimmed by 2 bases and J by 7 bases, 4 bases remained unmatched. As regards this clone: As yet, its antigen is unknown.

General observations from the study: CMV serostatus was the sole immune exposure data available. The study labeled 180 or so TCR beta chains cytomegalovirus-associated.

Primers: 60 Vbeta forward and 13 Jbeta reverse. In the original analysis: There were tens of millions of unique TCR beta chains by a later count, and 10 million to 12 million of them were shared. Produced via immunoSEQ multiplex PCR; TCRdb's table is partial and in-frame only. Clone size and the V and J calls come from that table; the DNA yielded D and trimming. The table shows 180,000 or so clones, with 77% occurring only once. The TCR was taken from a woman aged 60-75 years in good health and CMV-seropositive. The sample comprised PBMCs. V usage is TRBV19 and J usage is TRBJ1-5; 8 nucleotides match TRBD1. The CDR3 sequence: CASSITTGDQPQHF. The CDR3 region has the DNA TGTGCCAGTAGTATAACGACAGGGGACCAGCCCCAGCATTTT.